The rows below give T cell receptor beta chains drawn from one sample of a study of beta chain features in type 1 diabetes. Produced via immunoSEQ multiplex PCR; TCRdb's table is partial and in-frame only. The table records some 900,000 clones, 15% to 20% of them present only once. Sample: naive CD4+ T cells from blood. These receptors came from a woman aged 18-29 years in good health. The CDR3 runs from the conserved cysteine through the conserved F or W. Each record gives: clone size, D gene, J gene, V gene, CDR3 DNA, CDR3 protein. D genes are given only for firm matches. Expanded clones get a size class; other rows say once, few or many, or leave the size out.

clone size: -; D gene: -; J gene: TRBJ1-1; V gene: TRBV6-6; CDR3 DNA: TGTGCCAGCACCCGAGGCTCAAGGAACACTGAAGCTTTCTTT; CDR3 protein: CASTRGSRNTEAFF
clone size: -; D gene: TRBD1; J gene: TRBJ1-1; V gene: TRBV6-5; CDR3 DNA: TGTGCCAGCAGTTACTCCGACAGGGTTTCGACTGAAGCTTTCTTT; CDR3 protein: CASSYSDRVSTEAFF
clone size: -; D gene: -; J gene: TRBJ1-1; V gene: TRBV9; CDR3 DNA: TGTGCCAGCAGCAGGGGCCGCTTTACTGAAGCTTTCTTT; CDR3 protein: CASSRGRFTEAFF
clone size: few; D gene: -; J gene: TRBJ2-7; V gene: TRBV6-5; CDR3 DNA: TGTGCCATCTCAGCCACCTACGAGCAGTACTTC; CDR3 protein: CAISATYEQYF
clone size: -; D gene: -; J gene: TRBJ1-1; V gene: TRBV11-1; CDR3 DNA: TGTGCCAGCAGCTTAATCCGGGGGACGGAAAACACTGAAGCTTTCTTT; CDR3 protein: CASSLIRGTENTEAFF
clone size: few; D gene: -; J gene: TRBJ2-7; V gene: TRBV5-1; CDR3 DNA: TGCGCCAGCAGCTTCCGGGGGAGTCAGTTTTACGAGCAGTACTTC; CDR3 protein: CASSFRGSQFYEQYF
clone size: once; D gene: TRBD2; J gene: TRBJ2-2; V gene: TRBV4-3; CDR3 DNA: TGCGCCAGCAGCCAAGAACCCGGGACTACCCTCACCGGGGAGCTGTTTTTT; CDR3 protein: CASSQEPGTTLTGELFF
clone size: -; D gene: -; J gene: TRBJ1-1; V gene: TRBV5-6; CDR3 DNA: TGTGCCAGCAGCACAATGGGGGGCTTGGATTTGAACACTGAAGCTTTCTTT; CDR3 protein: CASSTMGGLDLNTEAFF
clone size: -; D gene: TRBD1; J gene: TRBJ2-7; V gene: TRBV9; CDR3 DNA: TGTGCCAGCAGCGTATCGACAGGGTACACCTACGAGCAGTACTTC; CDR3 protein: CASSVSTGYTYEQYF
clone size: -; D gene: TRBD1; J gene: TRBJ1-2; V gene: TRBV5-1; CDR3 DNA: TGCGCCAGCAGCTGGGGACAGGGGGAAGGCTACACCTTC; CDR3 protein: CASSWGQGEGYTF
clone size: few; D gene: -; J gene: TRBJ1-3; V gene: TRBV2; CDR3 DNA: TGTGCCAGCAGTGCACAGTCTGGAAACACCATATATTTT; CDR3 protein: CASSAQSGNTIYF
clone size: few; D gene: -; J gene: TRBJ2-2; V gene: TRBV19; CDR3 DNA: TGTGCCAGTAGTATACAACCGAACACCGGGGAGCTGTTTTTT; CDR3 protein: CASSIQPNTGELFF
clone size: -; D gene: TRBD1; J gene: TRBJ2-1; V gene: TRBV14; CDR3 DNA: TGTGCCAGCAGCCAACGCCGGACAGGGGGTAATGAGCAGTTCTTC; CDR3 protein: CASSQRRTGGNEQFF
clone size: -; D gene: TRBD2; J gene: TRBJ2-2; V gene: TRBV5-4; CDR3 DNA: TGTGCCAGCAGCCGGGCTAGCGGGAGAAACACCGGGGAGCTGTTTTTT; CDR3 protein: CASSRASGRNTGELFF
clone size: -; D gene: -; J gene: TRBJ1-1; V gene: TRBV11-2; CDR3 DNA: TGTGCCAGCACGGTCCGTCCAAGCGCCCTGAACACTGAAGCTTTCTTT; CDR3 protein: CASTVRPSALNTEAFF
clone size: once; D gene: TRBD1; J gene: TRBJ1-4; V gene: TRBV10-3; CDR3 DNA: TGTGCCATCAGACCTGGACAGGCAACTAATGAAAAACTGTTTTTT; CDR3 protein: CAIRPGQATNEKLFF
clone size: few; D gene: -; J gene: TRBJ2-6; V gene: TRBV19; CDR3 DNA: TGTGCCAGCAGCCCAGGGCCCGGGGCCAACGTCCTGACTTTC; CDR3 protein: CASSPGPGANVLTF
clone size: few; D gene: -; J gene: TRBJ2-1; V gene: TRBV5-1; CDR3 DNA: TGCGCCAGCAGCTTGGGGGGGAAGACTAGCTCCTACAATGAGCAGTTCTTC; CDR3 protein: CASSLGGKTSSYNEQFF
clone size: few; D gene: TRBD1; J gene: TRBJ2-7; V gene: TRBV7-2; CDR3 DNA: TGTGCCAGCAGCTTATTCCGACAGGGTTACTACGAGCAGTACTTC; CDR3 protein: CASSLFRQGYYEQYF
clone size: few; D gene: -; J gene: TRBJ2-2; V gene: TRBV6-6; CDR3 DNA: TGTGCCAGCAGTTACCGTTGGGGGACCGGGGAGCTGTTTTTT; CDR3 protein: CASSYRWGTGELFF
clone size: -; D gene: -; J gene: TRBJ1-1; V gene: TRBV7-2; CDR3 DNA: TGTGCCAGCAGCTTAGCCTCCACTGTGGACACTGAAGCTTTCTTT; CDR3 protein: CASSLASTVDTEAFF
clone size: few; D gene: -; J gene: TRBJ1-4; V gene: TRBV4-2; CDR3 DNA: TGTGCCAGCAGCGGACAGTCGAATGAAAAACTGTTTTTT; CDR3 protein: CASSGQSNEKLFF
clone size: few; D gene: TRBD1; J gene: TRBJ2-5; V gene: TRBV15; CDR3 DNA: TGTGCCACCAGCAGAGGGTACCTGACAGGGATCCTGCAAGAGACCCAGTACTTC; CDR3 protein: CATSRGYLTGILQETQYF
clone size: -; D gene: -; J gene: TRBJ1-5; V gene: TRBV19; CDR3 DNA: TGTGCCAGTAGTATTGCAGGAAGCAATCAGCCCCAGCATTTT; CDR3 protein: CASSIAGSNQPQHF
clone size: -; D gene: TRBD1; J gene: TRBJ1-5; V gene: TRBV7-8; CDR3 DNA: TGTGCCAGCAGCTTGATCGGGACAGGGGGAGCTAGCAATCAGCCCCAGCATTTT; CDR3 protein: CASSLIGTGGASNQPQHF
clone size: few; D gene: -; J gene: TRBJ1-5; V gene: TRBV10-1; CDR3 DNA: TGCGCCAGCAGTGAGACAGTTAATCAGCCCCAGCATTTT; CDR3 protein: CASSETVNQPQHF
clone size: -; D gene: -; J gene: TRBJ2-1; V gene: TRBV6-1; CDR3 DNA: TGTGCCAGCTTACAGCCGAACTCGCTTTACAATGAGCAGTTCTTC; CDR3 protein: CASLQPNSLYNEQFF
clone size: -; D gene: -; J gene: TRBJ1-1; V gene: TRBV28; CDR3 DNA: TGTGCCAGCAGTTTCAGGCCATTGAACACTGAAGCTTTCTTT; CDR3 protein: CASSFRPLNTEAFF
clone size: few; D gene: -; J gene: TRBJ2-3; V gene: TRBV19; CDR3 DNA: TGTGCCAGTAGGCTCTTGAAGGGAGGCACAGATACGCAGTATTTT; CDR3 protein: CASRLLKGGTDTQYF
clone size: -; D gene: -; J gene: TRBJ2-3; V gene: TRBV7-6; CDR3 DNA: TGTGCCAGCAGCTTAGCGCCCACTAGCACGAGCACAGATACGCAGTATTTT; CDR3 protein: CASSLAPTSTSTDTQYF
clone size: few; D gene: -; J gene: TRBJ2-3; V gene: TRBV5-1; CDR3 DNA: TGCGCCAGCAGCTTGAGGGGAACAGATACGCAGTATTTT; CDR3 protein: CASSLRGTDTQYF
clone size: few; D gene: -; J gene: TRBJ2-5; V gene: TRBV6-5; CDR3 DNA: TGTGCCAGCAGTTACTCGGAACTTCGGGAGACCCAGTACTTC; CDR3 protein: CASSYSELRETQYF
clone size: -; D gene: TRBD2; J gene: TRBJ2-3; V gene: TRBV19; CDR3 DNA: TGTGCCACTGGGACTAGCGGAAAAATCACAGATACGCAGTATTTT; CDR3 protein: CATGTSGKITDTQYF
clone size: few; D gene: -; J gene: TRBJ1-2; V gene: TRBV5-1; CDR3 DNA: TGCGCCAGCAGCCCTGGTGAGAGCTATGGCTACACCTTC; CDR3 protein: CASSPGESYGYTF
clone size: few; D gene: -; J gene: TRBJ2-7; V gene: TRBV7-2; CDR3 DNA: TGTGCCAGCAGCTTAGACGGGAACTACGAGCAGTACTTC; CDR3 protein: CASSLDGNYEQYF
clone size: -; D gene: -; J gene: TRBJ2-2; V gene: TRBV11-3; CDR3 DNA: TGTGCCAGCAGCAGCAGAACGAACACCGGGGAGCTGTTTTTT; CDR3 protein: CASSSRTNTGELFF
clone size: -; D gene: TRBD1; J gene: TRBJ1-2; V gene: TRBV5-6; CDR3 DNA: TGTGCCAGCAGCAAGGGACAGGGAGTTAACTATGGCTACACCTTC; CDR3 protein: CASSKGQGVNYGYTF
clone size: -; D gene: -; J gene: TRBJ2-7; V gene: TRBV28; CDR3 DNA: TGTGCCAGCAGTCAGCGGACCTACGAGCAGTACTTC; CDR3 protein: CASSQRTYEQYF
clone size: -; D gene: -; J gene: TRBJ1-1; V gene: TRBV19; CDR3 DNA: TGTGCCAGTAGTCTCGGACCTCGGGGCAGCACTGAAGCTTTCTTT; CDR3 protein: CASSLGPRGSTEAFF
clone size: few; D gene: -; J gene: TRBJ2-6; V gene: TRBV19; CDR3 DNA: TGTGCCAGTAGACACAGTGGGGGAACTTACTCTGGGGCCAACGTCCTGACTTTC; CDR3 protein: CASRHSGGTYSGANVLTF
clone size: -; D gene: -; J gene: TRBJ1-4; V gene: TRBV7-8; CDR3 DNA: TGTGCCAGCAGCCGAGGGCGCTGGAGAGAAAAACTGTTTTTT; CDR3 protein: CASSRGRWREKLFF
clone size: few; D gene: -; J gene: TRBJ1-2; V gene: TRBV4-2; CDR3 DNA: TGTGCCAGCAGCCAAGATATCGCCTATGGCTACACCTTC; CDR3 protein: CASSQDIAYGYTF
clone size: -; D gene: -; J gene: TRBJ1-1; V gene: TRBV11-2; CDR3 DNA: TGTGCCAGCAGCTTGGCGTTCATGAACACTGAAGCTTTCTTT; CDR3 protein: CASSLAFMNTEAFF
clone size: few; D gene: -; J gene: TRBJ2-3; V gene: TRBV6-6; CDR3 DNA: TGTGCCAGCAGTCGAACTCCGGACGTCGATACGCAGTATTTT; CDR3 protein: CASSRTPDVDTQYF
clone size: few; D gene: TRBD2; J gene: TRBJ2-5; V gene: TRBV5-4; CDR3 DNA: TGTGCCAGCAGCTTGGGGACTAGCGGGAATTCCGGGACCCAGTACTTC; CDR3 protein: CASSLGTSGNSGTQYF
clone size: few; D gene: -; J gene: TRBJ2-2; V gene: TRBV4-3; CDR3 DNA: TGCGCCAGCAGCCTCCGGGCCTTGGGGGACACCGGGGAGCTGTTTTTT; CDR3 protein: CASSLRALGDTGELFF
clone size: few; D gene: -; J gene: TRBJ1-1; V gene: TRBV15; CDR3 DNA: TGTGCCACCAGCAGAGATCACGGTGACACTGAAGCTTTCTTT; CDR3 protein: CATSRDHGDTEAFF